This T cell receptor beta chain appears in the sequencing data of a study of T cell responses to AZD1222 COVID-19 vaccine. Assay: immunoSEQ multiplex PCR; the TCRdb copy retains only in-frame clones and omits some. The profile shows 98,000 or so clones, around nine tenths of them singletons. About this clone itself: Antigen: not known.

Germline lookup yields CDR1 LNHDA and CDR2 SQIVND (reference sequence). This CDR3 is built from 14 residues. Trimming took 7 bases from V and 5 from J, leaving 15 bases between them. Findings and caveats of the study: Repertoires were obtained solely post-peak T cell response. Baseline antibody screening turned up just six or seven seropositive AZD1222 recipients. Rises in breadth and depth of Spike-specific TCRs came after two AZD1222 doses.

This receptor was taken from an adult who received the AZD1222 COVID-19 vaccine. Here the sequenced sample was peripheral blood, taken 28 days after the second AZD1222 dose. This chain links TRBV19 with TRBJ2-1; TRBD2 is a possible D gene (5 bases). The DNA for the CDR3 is TGTGCCAGTATCAACGAGGGTCTGAACAATGAGCAGTTCTTC. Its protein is CASINEGLNNEQFF.